The T cell receptor beta chain described here comes from a study of blood T cell repertoires in COVID-19. Trimming shortened V by 1 base and J by 0 bases, and 9 bases separated the two germline ends. The CDR3 has 15 amino acids. Per germline, CDR1 LNHDA and CDR2 SQIVND (reference sequence). The assay was immunoSEQ multiplex PCR, and TCRdb's table has in-frame clones only and misses some. This sample carries around 150,000 clones, over 60% of them seen once, and the ten largest clones take about 7.8%. The sequencing input was peripheral blood. The receptor was isolated from a man aged 55 to 70 with acute or convalescent COVID-19. The chain joins TRBV19 to TRBJ1-1, with D possibly TRBD1 on 6 matching bases. In nucleotides, the CDR3 is TGTGCCAGTAGTATAGGGACAGTCGTGAACACTGAAGCTTTCTTT. It encodes CASSIGTVVNTEAFF.